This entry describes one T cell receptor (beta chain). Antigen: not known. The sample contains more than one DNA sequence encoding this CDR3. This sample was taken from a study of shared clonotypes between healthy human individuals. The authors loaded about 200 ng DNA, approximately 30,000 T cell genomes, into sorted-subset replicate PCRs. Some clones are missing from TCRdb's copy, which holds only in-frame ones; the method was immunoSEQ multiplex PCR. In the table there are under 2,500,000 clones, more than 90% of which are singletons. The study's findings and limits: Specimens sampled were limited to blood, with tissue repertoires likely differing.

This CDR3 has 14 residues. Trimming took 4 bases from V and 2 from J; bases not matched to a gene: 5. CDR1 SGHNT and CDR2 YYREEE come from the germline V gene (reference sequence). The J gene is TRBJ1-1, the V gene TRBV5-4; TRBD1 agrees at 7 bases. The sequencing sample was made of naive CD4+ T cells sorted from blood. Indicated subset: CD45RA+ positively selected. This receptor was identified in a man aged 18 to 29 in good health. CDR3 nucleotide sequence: TGTGCCAGCAGCCCCCGGACAGGCAACACTGAAGCTTTCTTT. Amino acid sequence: CASSPRTGNTEAFF.